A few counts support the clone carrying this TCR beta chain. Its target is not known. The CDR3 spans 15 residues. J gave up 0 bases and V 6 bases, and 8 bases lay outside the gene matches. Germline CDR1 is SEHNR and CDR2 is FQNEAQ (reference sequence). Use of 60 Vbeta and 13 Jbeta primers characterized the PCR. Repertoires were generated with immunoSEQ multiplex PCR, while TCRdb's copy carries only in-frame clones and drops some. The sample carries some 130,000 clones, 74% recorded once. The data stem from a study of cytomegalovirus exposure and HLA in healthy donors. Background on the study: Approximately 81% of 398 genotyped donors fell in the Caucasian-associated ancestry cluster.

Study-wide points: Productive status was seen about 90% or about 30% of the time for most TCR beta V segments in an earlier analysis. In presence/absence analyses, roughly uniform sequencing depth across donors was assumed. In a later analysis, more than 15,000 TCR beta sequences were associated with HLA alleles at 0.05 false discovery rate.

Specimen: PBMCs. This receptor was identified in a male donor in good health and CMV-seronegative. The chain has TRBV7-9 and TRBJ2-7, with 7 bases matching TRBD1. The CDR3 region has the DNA TGTGCCAGCAGACTGGACAGGTCAAGCTCCTACGAGCAGTACTTC. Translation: CASRLDRSSSYEQYF. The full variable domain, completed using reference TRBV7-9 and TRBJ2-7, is DTGVSQNPRHKITKRGQNVTFRCDPISEHNRLYWYRQTLGQGPEFLTYFQNEAQLEKSRLLSDRFSAERPKGSFSTLEIQRTEQGDSAMYLCASRLDRSSSYEQYFGPGTRLTVT.